This passage covers 10 T cell receptor beta chains from one sample sequenced in a study of radiotherapy plus CTLA-4 blockade in lung cancer listed by TCRdb under 2018. To prepare the library, the immunoSEQ multiplex PCR assay was applied. The table was pulled from immuneACCESS by TCRdb, which kept in-frame rearrangements only. Such tables lose some clones; where checked, under half of the loss comes from unresolved V genes, and the rest has no known cause. This sample has around 32,000 clones in its table, and 70% to 90% of those were observed once. The leading ten clones occupy around 25% of the sample. Material: peripheral blood, obtained from a patient treated with radiotherapy plus ipilimumab. All receptors come from a human donor with non-small cell lung cancer that progressed on radiotherapy plus ipilimumab.

This clone was detected a few times. V usage is TRBV10-3 and J usage is TRBJ2-6; possibly TRBD2 for D (6 bases). V lost 1 base, J lost 0 bases, and 10 bases lay in between. The CDR3 extends over 17 amino acids. CDR1 is ENHRY, CDR2 SYGVKD, per germline. In DNA form, the CDR3 reads TGTGCCATCAGTGAGTTGGGAGGAATCTCTGGGGCCAACGTCCTGACTTTC. Protein sequence: CAISELGGISGANVLTF.

The chain links TRBV7-2 to TRBJ2-3; weak D call: TRBD1 (8 bases). Germline V gene lookup returns CDR1 SGHTA and CDR2 FQGNSA. Trimming stripped 0 bases from V and 0 bases from J, with 16 bases between. The CDR3 runs to 18 residues. The CDR3 DNA reads TGTGCCAGCAGCTTAGCGGGAGGGGACAGGCAGAGCACAGATACGCAGTATTTT. This gives the protein CASSLAGGDRQSTDTQYF.

The gene calls are TRBV9 and TRBJ2-5; 9 bases align to TRBD2. Looked up from germline, CDR1 is SGDLS and CDR2 is YYNGEE. Trimming removed 1 base from V and 4 bases from J; junction bases left unmatched: 8. CDR3 length: 16 residues. The CDR3 coding sequence is TGTGCCAGCAGCGTAAGGAGCGGGGGGCCGGGAGAGACCCAGTACTTC. Its translation is CASSVRSGGPGETQYF.

The chain employs TRBV7-2 and TRBJ1-2; 7 bases align to TRBD1. V dropped 3 bases and J dropped 4; count of bases not matched to a gene: 8. Germline V gene data show CDR1 as SGHTA and CDR2 as FQGNSA. This CDR3 contains 15 residues. CDR3 amino acids: CASSLGQQNSYGYTF. For the CDR3, the DNA is TGTGCCAGCAGCTTGGGACAGCAGAACTCCTATGGCTACACCTTC.

V is TRBV29-1 and J is TRBJ2-2, with D possibly matching TRBD2 (6 bases). There are 14 residues in the CDR3. V dropped 5 bases and J dropped 1 base, with 11 bases sitting between them. The germline gives CDR1 SQVTM, CDR2 ANQGSEA. CDR3 sequence: CSVSGTLNTGELFF. The CDR3 DNA reads as TGCAGCGTTTCCGGGACTCTGAACACCGGGGAGCTGTTTTTT.

Only a few counts were recorded for this clone. The gene calls are TRBV7-6 and TRBJ1-1; unclear D gene. V was clipped by 1 base and J by 1 base, with 4 bases between them. Per the germline V gene, CDR1 is SGHVS and CDR2 is FNYEAQ. The CDR3 is 13 amino acids. The CDR3 reads CASSLGANTEAFF. CDR3 DNA: TGTGCCAGCAGCTTAGGGGCGAACACTGAAGCTTTCTTT.

The J gene is TRBJ2-5, the V gene TRBV27; 7 bases fit TRBD2. Germline lookup yields CDR1 MNHEY and CDR2 SMNVEV (reference sequence). V lost 6 bases, J lost 5 bases, and 6 bases stayed unmatched. CDR3 length: 13 residues. CDR3 loop: CASRSTSVETQYF. The CDR3 bases are TGTGCCAGCAGATCTACTAGCGTGGAGACCCAGTACTTC.

The chain recombines TRBV6-6 with TRBJ2-3; 7 bases line up with TRBD2. The junction had 7 bases not matched to a gene; V was cut back by 4 bases and J by 6 bases. The CDR3 sequence is 14 residues long. Germline CDR1 is MNHNY and CDR2 is SVGAGI (reference sequence). In DNA, the CDR3 is TGTGCCAGCAGTTTAGGGACTAACCCTGATACGCAGTATTTT. It codes for CASSLGTNPDTQYF.

This rearrangement joins TRBV29-1 to TRBJ2-3; D may be TRBD2 (6 bases). In germline, CDR1 is SQVTM, CDR2 ANQGSEA. With 8 bases removed from V and 7 bases from J, the gap between germline ends came to 19 bases. The CDR3 extends over 13 amino acids. The CDR3 DNA reads as TGCAGCCCTCTGGGGGGTCTGAGAAATACGCAGTATTTT. Translated: CSPLGGLRNTQYF.

The chain carries TRBV6-5 and TRBJ2-7; a weak D match, TRBD1 (6 bases). Germline V gene lookup returns CDR1 MNHEY and CDR2 SVGAGI. This CDR3 spans 14 amino acids. V dropped 3 bases and J dropped 2 bases, with 11 bases sitting between them. CDR3 sequence reads: CASSYRAGAYEQYF. The CDR3 DNA reads as TGTGCCAGCAGTTATCGGGCAGGGGCCTACGAGCAGTACTTC.